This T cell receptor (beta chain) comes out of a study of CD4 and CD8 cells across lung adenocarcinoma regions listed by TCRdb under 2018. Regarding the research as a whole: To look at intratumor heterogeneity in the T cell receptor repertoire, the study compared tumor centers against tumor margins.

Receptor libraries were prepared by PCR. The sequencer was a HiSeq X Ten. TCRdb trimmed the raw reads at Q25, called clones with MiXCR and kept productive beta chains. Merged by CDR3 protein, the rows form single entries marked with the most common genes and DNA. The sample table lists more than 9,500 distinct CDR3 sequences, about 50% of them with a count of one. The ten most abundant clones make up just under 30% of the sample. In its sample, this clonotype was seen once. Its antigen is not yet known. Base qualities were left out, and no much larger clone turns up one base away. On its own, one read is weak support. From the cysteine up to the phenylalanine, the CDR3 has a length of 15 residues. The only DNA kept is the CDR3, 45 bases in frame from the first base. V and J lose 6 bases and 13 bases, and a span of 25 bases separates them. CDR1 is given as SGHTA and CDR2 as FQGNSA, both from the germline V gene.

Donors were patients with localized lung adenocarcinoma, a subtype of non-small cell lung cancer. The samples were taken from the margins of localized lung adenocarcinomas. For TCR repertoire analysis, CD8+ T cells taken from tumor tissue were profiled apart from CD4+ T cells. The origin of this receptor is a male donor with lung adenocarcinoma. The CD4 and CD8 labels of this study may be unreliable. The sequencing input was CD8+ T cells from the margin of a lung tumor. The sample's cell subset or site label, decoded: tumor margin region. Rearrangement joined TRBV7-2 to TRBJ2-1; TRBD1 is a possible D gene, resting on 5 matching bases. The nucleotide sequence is TGTGCCAGCAGGAGTACCCCCCAGGGTTTTGAGACCCAGTTCTTC. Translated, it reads CASRSTPQGFETQFF.